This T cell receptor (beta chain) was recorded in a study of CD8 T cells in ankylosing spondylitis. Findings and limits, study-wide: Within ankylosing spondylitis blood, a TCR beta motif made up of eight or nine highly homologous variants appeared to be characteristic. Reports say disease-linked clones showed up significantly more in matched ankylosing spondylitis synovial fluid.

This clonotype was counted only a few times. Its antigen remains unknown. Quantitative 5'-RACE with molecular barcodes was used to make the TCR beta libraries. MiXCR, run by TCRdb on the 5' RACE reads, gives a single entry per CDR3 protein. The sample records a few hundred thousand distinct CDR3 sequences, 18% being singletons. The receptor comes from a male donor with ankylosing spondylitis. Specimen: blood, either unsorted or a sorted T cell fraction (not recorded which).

For the CDR3, the DNA is TGTGCCAGCAGTTACGGAGAGCCATACGAGCAGTACTTC. Amino acids: CASSYGEPYEQYF. This chain joins TRBV7-9 and TRBJ2-7; D gene ambiguous. CDR1 SEHNR and CDR2 FQNEAQ come from the germline V gene (reference sequence). The CDR3 loop spans 13 amino acids. The germline V and J ends were trimmed by 6 bases and 4 bases, with 13 bases remaining between them.